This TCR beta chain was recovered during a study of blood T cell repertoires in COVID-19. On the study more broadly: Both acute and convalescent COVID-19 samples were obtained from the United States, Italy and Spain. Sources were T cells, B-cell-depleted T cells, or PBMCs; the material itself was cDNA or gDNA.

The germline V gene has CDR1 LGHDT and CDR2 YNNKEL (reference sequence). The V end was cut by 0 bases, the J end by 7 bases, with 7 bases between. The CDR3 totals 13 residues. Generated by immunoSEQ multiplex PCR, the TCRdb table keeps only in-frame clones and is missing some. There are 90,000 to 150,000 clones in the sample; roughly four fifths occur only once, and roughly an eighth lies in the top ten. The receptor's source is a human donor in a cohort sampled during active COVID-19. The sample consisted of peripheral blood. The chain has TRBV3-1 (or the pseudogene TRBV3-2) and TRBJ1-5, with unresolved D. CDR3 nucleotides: TGTGCCAGCAGCCAAGATCTGTCCCAGCCCCAGCATTTT. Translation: CASSQDLSQPQHF.